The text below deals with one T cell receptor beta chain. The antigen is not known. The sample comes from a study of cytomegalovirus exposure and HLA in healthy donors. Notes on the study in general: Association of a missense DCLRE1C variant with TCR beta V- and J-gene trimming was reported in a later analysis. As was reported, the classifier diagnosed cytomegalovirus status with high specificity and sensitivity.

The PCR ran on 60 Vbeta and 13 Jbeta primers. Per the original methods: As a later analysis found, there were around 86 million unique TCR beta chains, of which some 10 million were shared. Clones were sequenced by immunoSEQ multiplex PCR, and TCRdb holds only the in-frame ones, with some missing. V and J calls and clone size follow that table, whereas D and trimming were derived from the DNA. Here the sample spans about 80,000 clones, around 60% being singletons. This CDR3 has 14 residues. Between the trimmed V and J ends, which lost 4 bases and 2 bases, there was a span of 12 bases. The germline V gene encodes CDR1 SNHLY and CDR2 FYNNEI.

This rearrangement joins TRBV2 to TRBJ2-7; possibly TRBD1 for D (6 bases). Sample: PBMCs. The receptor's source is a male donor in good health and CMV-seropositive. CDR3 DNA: TGTGCCAGCAGTGTGTCAGGGGTGACCTACGAGCAGTACTTC. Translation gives CASSVSGVTYEQYF.